The present entry profiles one T cell receptor (beta chain) with its context. This CDR3 region has 15 residues. V lost 1 base, J lost 5 bases, and 5 bases stayed unmatched. The germline V gene has CDR1 GTSNPN and CDR2 SVGIG (reference sequence). Sequencing was performed with immunoSEQ multiplex PCR; in TCRdb, only in-frame clones are kept and a portion is missing. Of about 240,000 clones listed, 70% to 90% are singletons. The data are from a study of blood T cell repertoires in COVID-19. The genes are TRBV30 and TRBJ2-3, with 11 bases aligning to TRBD2. The material sequenced was PBMCs or T cells enriched from blood (not recorded which). This TCR came from a woman aged 35 to 49 with acute COVID-19. The CDR3 region has the DNA TGTGCCTGGAGTGACGGGACTAGCGGAGGAGATACGCAGTATTTT. As protein: CAWSDGTSGGDTQYF.